This TCR beta chain was sequenced for a study of cytomegalovirus exposure and HLA in healthy donors. Assay used: immunoSEQ multiplex PCR; TCRdb lists only in-frame clones, some missing. The profile shows 71,000 or so clones, approximately 95% of them singletons. Study conclusions and caveats: It was 150 to 200 TCR beta chains that were listed as cytomegalovirus-associated. Confirmation in vitro established that a few CMV-associated chains were specific for CMV antigens. Most sequenced TCRs were rare (though some public TCRs occurred in many donors). Using the classifier, cytomegalovirus status was reportedly diagnosed with high specificity and sensitivity.

There are 13 residues in the CDR3. Germline-derived CDR1 and CDR2 are MDHEN and SYDVKM. The junction had 3 bases not matched to a gene; V was cut back by 5 bases and J by 8 bases. Points on this clone: Its specificity is not known.

The clonotype was recovered from a young woman in good health and CMV-seronegative. J is TRBJ2-3 and V is TRBV28, with TRBD2 identical over 11 bases. Sequenced input: PBMCs. CDR3 sequence: CASSGTSGGTQYF. CDR3 DNA: TGTGCCAGCAGTGGGACTAGCGGCGGTACGCAGTATTTT.